A selection of T cell receptor beta chains follows, all from one sample in a study of blood T cell repertoires in COVID-19. TCRdb keeps only in-frame clones here, not all; method: immunoSEQ multiplex PCR. The data hold about 150,000 clones, with less than 95% observed a single time. The specimen sequenced was peripheral blood. These receptors all stem from a man over 45 with acute or convalescent COVID-19. Each CDR3 is given without its conserved first and last residue. D genes are given only for firm matches.

d_gene,v_gene,len,j_gene,CDR3aa
TRBD2,TRBV6-4,12,TRBJ2-2,ASSRDYNTGELF
.,TRBV11-2,13,TRBJ2-3,ASSSIRGSTDTQY
TRBD2,TRBV12-5,18,TRBJ2-1,ASGSLRLAGGQSSYNEQF
TRBD2,TRBV29-1,9,TRBJ2-1,SVAEAGAQF
TRBD2,TRBV6-2/TRBV6-3,13,TRBJ2-3,ASSNLLADTDTQY
TRBD1,TRBV9,13,TRBJ2-5,ASSLRTGGFETQY
TRBD1,TRBV27,13,TRBJ2-7,ASRSPGTGSYEQY
.,TRBV19,15,TRBJ2-5,ASSILGGGRALGDQY
.,TRBV7-6,17,TRBJ2-3,ASSLALAQYAPGTDTQY
.,TRBV7-2,10,TRBJ2-7,ASSSEQVGQY
.,TRBV10-3,12,TRBJ2-3,AIMSGQGGDTQY
.,TRBV18,13,TRBJ2-5,ASSRTAGFEETQY
TRBD2,TRBV10-3,14,TRBJ2-1,AISGSSGRALDEQF
TRBD2,TRBV30,14,TRBJ2-7,AWSQGTSGGSYEQY
TRBD1,TRBV5-5,14,TRBJ1-1,ASSKRTGVANTEAF
.,TRBV6-5,14,TRBJ2-2,ASSYSLSVYTGELF
.,TRBV7-2,12,TRBJ2-3,ASSLRRYTDTQY
.,TRBV30,10,TRBJ1-2,AWARVNYGYT
.,TRBV9,15,TRBJ1-5,ASSSRWDHGRNQPQH
TRBD1,TRBV7-9,17,TRBJ1-2,ASSLAPIRTGGNSYGYT
TRBD1,TRBV19,13,TRBJ2-1,ASSETGTGGREQF
.,TRBV10-1,14,TRBJ2-2,ASSGGGEGHTGELF
TRBD2,TRBV7-9,12,TRBJ2-7,ASSPSGSPYEQY
.,TRBV7-9,17,TRBJ1-6,ASSLGNPGLSIRGSPLH
.,TRBV30,14,TRBJ1-2,AWSVGVGGTRNGYT
.,TRBV3-1/TRBV3-2,14,TRBJ2-3,ASSQEFTQSTDTQY
TRBD2,TRBV5-4,15,TRBJ2-3,ASSPGLAGGNTDTQY
TRBD2,TRBV29-1,13,TRBJ2-5,SVGTSGGLQETQY
.,TRBV7-3,11,TRBJ2-1,ASSWAGGNEQF
.,TRBV27,12,TRBJ1-5,ASSFAQGNQPQH
TRBD1,TRBV25-1,13,TRBJ2-1,ATRDSGTGVDEQF
.,TRBV5-8,12,TRBJ2-7,ASSLVRESYEQY